These T cell receptor beta chains were read from a single sample in a study of CD8 T cells in ankylosing spondylitis. TCRdb used MiXCR to reprocess the 5' RACE reads, holding one entry per CDR3 protein. This table holds approximately 16,000 distinct CDR3 sequences, approximately 7.6% found once. The sample consisted of blood. The receptors shown here come from a male donor with ankylosing spondylitis or in good health (not recorded which). Each CDR3 is given with its conserved first and last residue. D genes are given only for firm matches. Only some rows state a clone size, as once, few, many or a class for expanded clones.

15	TRBV12-3/TRBV12-4	TRBD2	many	TRBJ2-1	CASRPSYGLATEQFF	TGTGCCAGCAGACCAAGCTATGGACTAGCCACTGAGCAGTTCTTC
14	TRBV12-3/TRBV12-4	NA	few	TRBJ1-5	CASTPAGRHQPQHF	TGTGCCAGCACTCCAGCGGGGAGGCATCAGCCCCAGCATTTT
17	TRBV7-2	TRBD2	many	TRBJ2-7	CASSLSASGRAIYEQYF	TGTGCCAGCAGCTTATCAGCTAGCGGGCGCGCCATCTACGAGCAGTACTTC
12	TRBV21-1	NA	many	TRBJ1-2	CASSKGGYGYTF	TGTGCCAGCAGCAAAGGTGGCTATGGCTACACCTTC
14	TRBV28	TRBD1	many	TRBJ1-2	CASSRPQGRNGYTF	TGTGCCAGCAGTAGACCACAGGGGCGGAATGGCTACACCTTC
13	TRBV14	NA	NA	TRBJ2-1	CASSQEVYNEQFF	TGTGCCAGCAGCCAAGAGGTCTACAATGAGCAGTTCTTC
15	TRBV5-1	NA	many	TRBJ1-4	CASSLIGGAGEKLFF	TGCGCCAGCAGCTTAATCGGAGGGGCAGGTGAAAAACTGTTTTTT
15	TRBV6-1	NA	NA	TRBJ2-2	CASSTDTLNTGELFF	TGTGCCAGCAGCACGGACACCTTGAACACCGGGGAGCTGTTTTTT
15	TRBV12-3/TRBV12-4	NA	many	TRBJ1-5	CASSLGTSSNQPQHF	TGTGCCAGCAGTTTAGGTACAAGCAGCAATCAGCCCCAGCATTTT
15	TRBV5-1	NA	NA	TRBJ1-4	CASSLTTATNEKLFF	TGCGCCAGCAGCTTGACGACGGCAACTAATGAAAAACTGTTTTTT
13	TRBV30	TRBD2	few	TRBJ2-1	CAYQRDSYNEQFF	TGTGCCTACCAGCGGGACTCCTACAATGAGCAGTTCTTC
17	TRBV4-3	TRBD2	many	TRBJ2-3	CASSQEWLAGLTDTQYF	TGCGCCAGCAGCCAAGAGTGGCTAGCGGGATTGACAGATACGCAGTATTTT
14	TRBV28	TRBD1	few	TRBJ2-1	CASSDRVSYNEQFF	TGTGCCAGCAGTGACAGGGTTAGCTACAATGAGCAGTTCTTC
15	TRBV12-3/TRBV12-4	TRBD1	few	TRBJ2-3	CASSSPDRGSDTQYF	TGTGCCAGCAGTTCCCCGGACAGGGGGTCAGATACGCAGTATTTT
16	TRBV10-3	NA	many	TRBJ2-2	CAISPPVRGNTGELFF	TGTGCCATCAGCCCACCGGTGCGGGGGAACACCGGGGAGCTGTTTTTT
15	TRBV20-1	TRBD1	many	TRBJ1-6	CSAPRGQGINSPLHF	TGCAGTGCCCCCCGGGGACAGGGAATTAATTCACCCCTCCACTTT